These T cell receptor beta chains were read from a single sample in a study of cytomegalovirus exposure and HLA in healthy donors. TCRdb's table, derived via immunoSEQ multiplex PCR, lists solely in-frame clones and lacks some. The sample consists of fewer than 45,000 clones, 60% to 70% of them appearing once. Sequencing was performed on PBMCs. Every receptor here comes from a man aged 40-49 years in good health and CMV-seronegative. Both conserved end residues are part of each CDR3. D genes are given only for firm matches. The listing skips clone size in some rows; elsewhere it reads once, few, many or a size class.

abundance	v_gene	d_gene	j_gene	CDR3nt	CDR3aa
NA	TRBV2	NA	TRBJ1-1	TGTGCCAGCAGTGTTAGGACAGAGAACACTGAAGCTTTCTTT	CASSVRTENTEAFF
NA	TRBV29-1	NA	TRBJ1-2	TGCAGCGTTTTGGAGAACTATTCCACCTTC	CSVLENYSTF
NA	TRBV7-9	NA	TRBJ1-2	TGTGCCAGCAGCGTGTACTCTACTAACTATGGCTACACCTTC	CASSVYSTNYGYTF
NA	TRBV5-4	TRBD2	TRBJ2-5	TGTGCCAGCAGCTCTGGCCAGCGGGGGAGGGAGACCCAGTACTTC	CASSSGQRGRETQYF
NA	TRBV4-2	TRBD1	TRBJ1-1	TGTGCCAGCAGCCAACTAACAGGGGGAAACACTGAAGCTTTCTTT	CASSQLTGGNTEAFF
few	TRBV13	TRBD1	TRBJ1-2	TGTGCCAGCAGCACCCGACAGGGGGAAGGCTACACCTTC	CASSTRQGEGYTF
NA	TRBV7-2	TRBD1	TRBJ2-2	TGTGCCAGCAGCCAGCGACAGGGGGGAAGAGGCACCGGGGAGCTGTTTTTT	CASSQRQGGRGTGELFF
once	TRBV5-1	NA	TRBJ2-7	TGCGCCTCCTCCGTTTCGTCGGGGTCCGAGCAGTACTTC	CASSVSSGSEQYF
NA	TRBV30	NA	TRBJ2-1	TGTGCCTGGAAGTCGAACTCCCACTCCTACAATGAGCAGTTCTTC	CAWKSNSHSYNEQFF
once	TRBV2	NA	TRBJ2-5	TGTGCCAGCAGTGAAATGGGGAGCCCTCCGGGCGAGGCCCAGTACTTC	CASSEMGSPPGEAQYF
NA	TRBV5-8	NA	TRBJ2-6	TGTGCCAGCAGCTCCACCGGGACAAACTCTGGGGCCAACGTCCTGACTTTC	CASSSTGTNSGANVLTF
NA	TRBV5-1	NA	TRBJ1-6	TGCGCCAGCAGCTTGACAGGAAAGCTATGGGATTCACCCCTCCACTTT	CASSLTGKLWDSPLHF
NA	TRBV5-6	NA	TRBJ1-2	TGTGCCAGCCACGGTAACTATGGCTACACCTTC	CASHGNYGYTF
few	TRBV2	NA	TRBJ2-1	TGTGCCAGCAGTGGGTACAAGACAGGAGGATTAATTGGTAGCTCCTACAATGAGCAGTTCTTC	CASSGYKTGGLIGSSYNEQFF
NA	TRBV7-8	NA	TRBJ1-3	TGTGCCAGCAGCTTATTACGGTCCTCTGGAAACACCATATATTTT	CASSLLRSSGNTIYF
few	TRBV7-9	NA	TRBJ1-1	TGTGCCAGTGAAGCGTACCACAACACTGAAGCTTTCTTT	CASEAYHNTEAFF
NA	TRBV30	TRBD2	TRBJ2-4	TGTGCCTGGGCGAGCGGGGCCGGTCTTAGCGACATTCAGTACTTC	CAWASGAGLSDIQYF
NA	TRBV5-4	TRBD2	TRBJ2-5	TGTGCCAGCAGCCCCGAGATGACTAGCGGGGGGCCAGAGACCCAGTACTTC	CASSPEMTSGGPETQYF
NA	TRBV10-2	NA	TRBJ2-3	TGCGCCAGCAGTGAATGGCGCAGACACACAGATACGCAGTATTTT	CASSEWRRHTDTQYF
NA	TRBV4-1	NA	TRBJ2-5	TGCGCCAGCAGCCAAGAGGGAATAGAGGGTAAAGAGACCCAGTACTTC	CASSQEGIEGKETQYF
NA	TRBV28	NA	TRBJ2-5	TGTGCCAGCAGTGCCCACCCAGGGCCTCCCGAAGAGACCCAGTACTTC	CASSAHPGPPEETQYF
NA	TRBV25-1	NA	TRBJ1-1	TGTGCCAGCAGTGAAGGGCACGAGAACACTGAAGCTTTCTTT	CASSEGHENTEAFF
NA	TRBV29-1	NA	TRBJ2-1	TGCAGCTCTAGGGGGGGCCGGGATGAGCAGTTCTTC	CSSRGGRDEQFF
few	TRBV6-5	NA	TRBJ1-1	TGTGCCAGTGAAGCCCAAGGGACAAACACTGAAGCTTTCTTT	CASEAQGTNTEAFF
NA	TRBV30	TRBD1	TRBJ1-1	TGTGCCTGGAGTATTCTCCTAGGTGACAGGGGGAACACTGAAGCTTTCTTT	CAWSILLGDRGNTEAFF
NA	TRBV29-1	NA	TRBJ1-1	TGCAGCGTTGAATTCGTCCGAGGGGGTGAAGCTTTCTTT	CSVEFVRGGEAFF
NA	TRBV11-2	TRBD1	TRBJ1-5	TGTGCCAGCAGCTCGACAGGGGGCAATCAGCCCCAGCATTTT	CASSSTGGNQPQHF
once	TRBV9	NA	TRBJ1-4	TGTGCCAGCAGCGTAGCCGTGGCCCCTAATGAAAAACTGTTTTTT	CASSVAVAPNEKLFF
NA	TRBV30	NA	TRBJ1-4	TGTGCCTGGCAGGACAGCTTTAATGAAAAACTGTTTTTT	CAWQDSFNEKLFF
once	TRBV28	NA	TRBJ1-1	TGTGCCAGCAGTTTATGGGGGGGGGACACTGAAGCTTTCTTT	CASSLWGGDTEAFF
NA	TRBV18	TRBD1	TRBJ2-7	TGTGCCAGCTCATACCCGGGACAGGGGAGGTACGAGCAGTACTTC	CASSYPGQGRYEQYF
NA	TRBV27	TRBD2	TRBJ2-1	TGTGCCAGCAGTCCACATAGCGGGAGCAATGAGCAGTTCTTC	CASSPHSGSNEQFF
NA	TRBV7-2	TRBD1	TRBJ1-5	TGTGCCAGCAGCGTGGGGACAGGGAATCAGCCCCAGCATTTT	CASSVGTGNQPQHF
NA	TRBV6-1	NA	TRBJ1-1	TGTGCCAGTTTTGACAGGCAGAACACTGAAGCTTTCTTT	CASFDRQNTEAFF
few	TRBV7-9	TRBD1	TRBJ1-6	TGTGCCAGCAGTCAAGGTGGGACAGGGGGCAGTAGTAATTCACCCCTCCACTTT	CASSQGGTGGSSNSPLHF
NA	TRBV6-5	NA	TRBJ2-4	TGTGCCAGCAGCTCTACCGGGACATACAAAAACATTCAGTACTTC	CASSSTGTYKNIQYF
NA	TRBV7-2	NA	TRBJ1-5	TGTGCCAGCAGCTTAGAGCAGGGAAGAGGACAGCCCCAGCATTTT	CASSLEQGRGQPQHF
NA	TRBV5-1	NA	TRBJ1-2	TGCGCCAGCAGCTGGACTAGCGGCTCTATCTATGGCTACACCTTC	CASSWTSGSIYGYTF
NA	TRBV29-1	NA	TRBJ1-1	TGCAGCGTTGAAGACGCGGCCAGCTCGAACACTGAAGCTTTCTTT	CSVEDAASSNTEAFF
NA	TRBV5-4	NA	TRBJ2-1	TGTGCCAGCAGCTGGGAAGGGCGGGGGCCCTACAATGAGCAGTTCTTC	CASSWEGRGPYNEQFF
NA	TRBV6-1	NA	TRBJ1-5	TGTGCCAGCAGTGAAGGGGACACCCAGCCCCAGCATTTT	CASSEGDTQPQHF
NA	TRBV5-6	TRBD1	TRBJ1-1	TGTGCCAGCAGCTTAGACAGGGTAAGAACTGAAGCTTTCTTT	CASSLDRVRTEAFF
NA	TRBV5-1	NA	TRBJ2-2	TGCGCCAGCAGGGAGGATACCCACGCCGGGGAGCTGTTTTTT	CASREDTHAGELFF
NA	TRBV4-2	TRBD1	TRBJ1-5	TGTGCCAGCAGCCAAGTCTTCGGGACAGGGGATCAGCCCCAGCATTTT	CASSQVFGTGDQPQHF
NA	TRBV6-5	NA	TRBJ1-2	TGTGCCAGCAGTTTCGCAGGGATGGGTAACTATGGCTACACCTTC	CASSFAGMGNYGYTF
few	TRBV5-6	NA	TRBJ2-7	TGTGCCAGCAGCTTCAGCAGGGAGGAGTACTTC	CASSFSREEYF
NA	TRBV7-2	NA	TRBJ1-2	TGTGCCAGCAGCTTAGGGGGGGGTGGGCATGGCTACACCTTC	CASSLGGGGHGYTF
few	TRBV6-6	TRBD1	TRBJ1-2	TGTGCCAGCAGTTACTCGGACAGGAAAGACTATGGCTACACCTTC	CASSYSDRKDYGYTF
few	TRBV14	NA	TRBJ2-7	TGTGCCAGCAGCCATACCAGGACTTCGCTGCCCTACGAGCAGTACTTC	CASSHTRTSLPYEQYF
NA	TRBV25-1	TRBD1	TRBJ1-3	TGTGCCAGCAGCGCGACAGGGGGCACTGGAAACACCATATATTTT	CASSATGGTGNTIYF
few	TRBV4-3	TRBD1	TRBJ2-6	TGCGCCAGCAGCCAAATGAGTTGGGGACAGGGGGCTTTTGGGGCCAACGTCCTGACTTTC	CASSQMSWGQGAFGANVLTF
NA	TRBV30	TRBD1	TRBJ2-3	TGTGCCTGGGGACTACAGGGGGGTCCCCAGGATACGCAGTATTTT	CAWGLQGGPQDTQYF